There are a few counts of the clone carrying this T cell receptor beta chain. What it binds is not known. The sample belongs to a study of beta chain features in type 1 diabetes. The CDR3 length is 14 residues. Germline CDR1 reads SGHVS; CDR2 reads FQNEAQ. Trimming stripped 5 bases from V and 2 bases from J, with 12 bases between. General observations from the study: Whether HLA type affects TCRB rearrangement stayed undetermined in the present work. VDJ junctions in type 1 diabetes patients carried more deletions and fewer insertions.

As every portion of the isolated RNA was reverse transcribed, the sequencing read expressed TCRB transcripts. Sequencing was performed with immunoSEQ multiplex PCR; in TCRdb, only in-frame clones are kept and a portion is missing. Of under 150,000 clones listed, 6.9% are singletons. The sequence came from a woman under 40 in good health. The sample taken for sequencing was central memory CD4+ T cells from blood. The chain links TRBV7-8 to TRBJ2-5; D might be TRBD2 (5 bases). CDR3 region: CASSATRVQETQYF. The CDR3 DNA is TGTGCCAGCAGCGCCACTAGGGTACAAGAGACCCAGTACTTC.